The clone carrying this TCR beta chain was picked up a small number of times. Its antigen is not identified. This sample is drawn from a study of T cell repertoires in cytomegalovirus infection. Turning to the study itself: Public TCR beta signature analysis indicated the presence of both CMV infection and matching HLA type.

MiXCR was run by TCRdb on the reads, yielding one entry per CDR3 protein. The sample lists under 850,000 distinct CDR3 sequences, approximately 34% occurring once. Broader study findings: The ex vivo response showed dominance by HLA-C-restricted CMV-specific TCR beta clonotypes. Based on cumulative public TCR beta family frequency, carriers of CMV plus the relevant HLA were identified.

The CDR3 has 17 amino acids. Per the germline V gene, CDR1 is KGHSH and CDR2 is LQKENI. V gave up 0 bases and J gave up 12 bases; unmatched junction bases: 17. The origin of this receptor is a human donor in good health (CMV status not recorded). Some clones in this sample may be carry-over from other donors' samples. Sequences were obtained from PBMCs. This rearrangement joins TRBV18 to TRBJ2-1; the match to TRBD2 covers 7 bases. The CDR3 sequence is CASSPPTGREILKGQFF. For the CDR3, the DNA is TGTGCCAGCTCACCACCAACGGGGCGGGAGATTTTGAAAGGGCAGTTCTTC.